Reported below is one T cell receptor beta chain. The antigen remains undetermined. V gave up 9 bases and J gave up 4 bases, with 5 bases separating them. This CDR3 contains 10 residues. Germline V lookup: CDR1 SNHLY, CDR2 FYNNEI. Memory CD4+ cells were the fraction left after CD45RA+ naive selection. This entry comes from a study of shared clonotypes between healthy human individuals. Findings and limits, study-wide: It was the non-shared clonotypes that had lower generation probabilities than clonotypes shared by all four donors.

Using immunoSEQ multiplex PCR, the repertoire was profiled, and TCRdb retains in-frame clones only, with some absent. The sample holds millions of clones, around nine tenths seen once. This receptor was identified in a man aged 18 to 30 in good health. Sequencing was done on a sample of naive CD4+ T cells sorted from blood. Subset meaning: CD45RA+ positively selected. The rearrangement joins TRBV2 to TRBJ2-3; D is ambiguous. CDR3 region: CARGPDTQYF. CDR3 bases: TGTGCCAGAGGCCCAGATACGCAGTATTTT.